The rows below give T cell receptor beta chains drawn from one sample of a study of T cell responses to AZD1222 COVID-19 vaccine. Clones were sequenced by immunoSEQ multiplex PCR, and TCRdb holds only the in-frame ones, with some missing. The sample carries some 180,000 clones, around nine tenths recorded once. The source material was peripheral blood, sampled 28 days after the second dose of the MenACWY control vaccine. The receptors originated from an adult who received the MenACWY meningococcal vaccine as a control. Each CDR3 is given with its conserved first and last residue. The order of the fields is D gene, J gene, clone size, V gene, CDR3 DNA, CDR3 protein. A D gene is named only where the DNA matches it firmly. Clone size appears in some rows only: once, few, many, or a class for an expanded clone.

>-|TRBJ2-1|few|TRBV6-5
TGTGCCAGCAGTTACTCTTTTGCCAGCCCCGATGAGCAGTTCTTC
CASSYSFASPDEQFF
>-|TRBJ1-5|-|TRBV12-3/TRBV12-4
TGTGCCAGCAGTTTGGAGCAAGATACGCCCCAGCATTTT
CASSLEQDTPQHF
>-|TRBJ2-2|-|TRBV15
TGTGCCACTAGGCTAGCGCGGCCCACCGGGGAGCTGTTTTTT
CATRLARPTGELFF
>TRBD1|TRBJ2-6|-|TRBV9
TGTGCCAGCAGCGTTGGGGCAGGGGGCTCTGGGGCCAACGTCCTGACTTTC
CASSVGAGGSGANVLTF
>-|TRBJ1-2|-|TRBV4-1
TGCGCCAGCAGCCAAGAAAGGGGTCCTGACTATGGCTACACCTTC
CASSQERGPDYGYTF
>TRBD1|TRBJ2-1|-|TRBV2
TGTGCCAGTGAGCGGGACAGGGGGTTGGGCGAGCAGTTCTTC
CASERDRGLGEQFF
>-|TRBJ1-2|once|TRBV24-1
TGTGCCACCAGCTCGGAATATGGCTACACCTTC
CATSSEYGYTF
>TRBD1|TRBJ2-3|-|TRBV5-4
TGTGCCAGCAGCTTGGACTCGTGGACAGGGGGAGGTTCGGATACGCAGTATTTT
CASSLDSWTGGGSDTQYF
>-|TRBJ2-2|-|TRBV5-1
TGCGCCAGCACAGCGACAGCCGCGAACACCGGGGAGCTGTTTTTT
CASTATAANTGELFF
>-|TRBJ1-2|-|TRBV5-6
TGTGCCAGCAGACCAGGAGGGGAGTTCTATGGCTACACCTTC
CASRPGGEFYGYTF
>TRBD2|TRBJ2-5|few|TRBV6-4
TGTGCCAGCAGTGAAACCGGGACTAGCGGGGTCCAAGAGACCCAGTACTTC
CASSETGTSGVQETQYF
>-|TRBJ1-2|-|TRBV28
TGTGCCAGCAGTCCTACCAGGACAGCCTATGGCTACACCTTC
CASSPTRTAYGYTF
>TRBD1|TRBJ1-2|-|TRBV30
TGTGCCTGGAGTCGGACAGGTCGGACCTATGGCTACACCTTC
CAWSRTGRTYGYTF
>-|TRBJ2-3|-|TRBV19
TGTGCCAGTAGTATTACCCCGGACTACCTAAATACGCAGTATTTT
CASSITPDYLNTQYF
>TRBD1|TRBJ2-7|-|TRBV9
TGTGCCAGCAGCCCTTCGGGGACAGCGACCTACGAGCAGTACTTC
CASSPSGTATYEQYF
>TRBD1|TRBJ2-7|-|TRBV5-1
TGCGCCAGCAGCGCAAGGACAGGGGCGGGCGAGCAGTACTTC
CASSARTGAGEQYF
>-|TRBJ1-2|-|TRBV7-9
TGTGCCAGCAGCTCGAGCTTGGGGGCGGCGTATGGCTACACCTTC
CASSSSLGAAYGYTF
>TRBD1|TRBJ2-7|-|TRBV20-1
TGCAGTGCTAGTACACCCGACAGGGTCCGGGAGCAGTACTTC
CSASTPDRVREQYF
>-|TRBJ2-2|-|TRBV7-3
TGTGCCAGCAGCCGTTATGGAGCAGGCACCGGGGAGCTGTTTTTT
CASSRYGAGTGELFF
>TRBD2|TRBJ2-1|-|TRBV9
TGTGCCAGCAGCGCACACAGGGTAGTAGGTAGCGGGGAGGCTGAGCAGTTCTTC
CASSAHRVVGSGEAEQFF
>TRBD1|TRBJ2-7|-|TRBV27
TGTGCCAGCACCTTCCCGACTGAGGACAGGGTTGAGACCTACGAGCAGTACTTC
CASTFPTEDRVETYEQYF
>-|TRBJ2-5|-|TRBV19
TGTGCCAGTAGTATAGGCTTGCAAGAGACCCAGTACTTC
CASSIGLQETQYF
>TRBD1|TRBJ1-1|once|TRBV5-6
TGTGCCAGCACCTCGAGGGGCCCGGGACAGGGAGCTTTCTTT
CASTSRGPGQGAFF
>TRBD1|TRBJ2-7|-|TRBV18
TGTGCCAGCTCCCAAACTACACCGAGGACAGGAACCTACGAGCAGTACTTC
CASSQTTPRTGTYEQYF
>TRBD1|TRBJ2-2|-|TRBV6-1
TGTGCCAGCAGTGAATTATTTGCAGGGGGAATTTCGTGGGAGGAGCTGTTTTTT
CASSELFAGGISWEELFF
>-|TRBJ2-2|-|TRBV6-5
TGTGCCAGCAGAAAGAGCCCCCCCACACTGGGGGAGCTGTTTTTT
CASRKSPPTLGELFF
>TRBD2|TRBJ2-3|-|TRBV7-9
TGTGCCAGCAGCTTAGCGGTAGCGGGAAGCACAGATACGCAGTATTTT
CASSLAVAGSTDTQYF
>-|TRBJ1-1|-|TRBV6-5
TGTGCCAGCCCTGGGAAAGGCCGGGGCACTGAAGCTTTCTTT
CASPGKGRGTEAFF
>-|TRBJ2-2|-|TRBV9
TGTGCCAGCAGCGGGGCCGGGTTCACCGGGGAGCTGTTTTTT
CASSGAGFTGELFF
>-|TRBJ1-3|-|TRBV3-1/TRBV3-2
TGTGCCAGCAGCCTGAGGGGAGGGAGAAACACCATATATTTT
CASSLRGGRNTIYF
>-|TRBJ2-1|-|TRBV5-1
TGCGCCAGCAGCTTGGAAGGGTCCTCCTACAATGAGCAGTTCTTC
CASSLEGSSYNEQFF
>-|TRBJ2-2|few|TRBV15
TGTGCCACCAGGACCGAGGGGCAGGCGGGCACCGGGGAGCTGTTTTTT
CATRTEGQAGTGELFF
>-|TRBJ2-7|-|TRBV11-1
TGTGCCAGCAGCCCCAGACTCAACTACGAGCAGTACTTC
CASSPRLNYEQYF
>-|TRBJ1-2|-|TRBV6-2/TRBV6-3
TGTGCCAGCAGTTACTCGAGGGACGGATATGGCTACACCTTC
CASSYSRDGYGYTF
>-|TRBJ2-2|-|TRBV28
TGTGCCAGCAGTTTCGATAGCGGGGAGCTGTTTTTT
CASSFDSGELFF
>TRBD2|TRBJ2-7|few|TRBV5-1
TGCGCCAGCAGCTCAAGCCTAGCGGGAGGCCTCTACGAGCAGTACTTC
CASSSSLAGGLYEQYF
>TRBD1|TRBJ2-5|-|TRBV15
TGTGCCACCAGAGACGACAGGGAAGAGACCCAGTACTTC
CATRDDREETQYF
>-|TRBJ2-6|-|TRBV24-1
TGTGCCACCAGTGATTGGGCGAGCTCTGGGGCCAACGTCCTGACTTTC
CATSDWASSGANVLTF
>-|TRBJ2-7|-|TRBV27
TGTGCCAGCAATCACAGGGTCTTAACCTACGAGCAGTACTTC
CASNHRVLTYEQYF
>-|TRBJ1-2|few|TRBV28
TGTGCCAGCACGTTTAAAAACTATGGCTACACCTTC
CASTFKNYGYTF
>-|TRBJ1-1|-|TRBV9
TGTGCCAGCAGCGTAAACGGGCAGGGGCCTTTCGGCACTGAAGCTTTCTTT
CASSVNGQGPFGTEAFF
>-|TRBJ1-4|-|TRBV11-2
TGTGCCAGCAGCCCCCCGGGGGGGCTTAGGGAAAAACTGTTTTTT
CASSPPGGLREKLFF
>-|TRBJ1-4|-|TRBV7-2
TGTGCCAGCAGCCCCCGGCTGACAAATGAAAAACTGTTTTTT
CASSPRLTNEKLFF
>-|TRBJ2-3|few|TRBV6-5
TGTGCCAGCAGTCCTATAGCCGGGGGCACAGATACGCAGTATTTT
CASSPIAGGTDTQYF
>-|TRBJ1-1|-|TRBV3-1/TRBV3-2
TGTGCCAGCAGCCAAGGACTTATCGGGGCAGGGAAGAACACTGAAGCTTTCTTT
CASSQGLIGAGKNTEAFF
>-|TRBJ1-2|-|TRBV7-3
TGTGCCAGCAGCTTCGGGCGTGCTGCTGGCTACACCTTC
CASSFGRAAGYTF
>-|TRBJ2-2|-|TRBV12-3/TRBV12-4
TGTGCCAGCAGTTTAGAAAGCGACGGGGAGCTGTTTTTT
CASSLESDGELFF
>-|TRBJ2-1|-|TRBV19
TGTGCCAGTAGGCCCAGGGTTCGCTCCTACAATGAGCAGTTCTTC
CASRPRVRSYNEQFF
>-|TRBJ1-5|-|TRBV28
TGTGCCAGCAGGGGATACCGGACTGATCAAAATCAGCCCCAGCATTTT
CASRGYRTDQNQPQHF